The clone carrying this T cell receptor (beta chain) was detected only once. This sample is part of a study of shared clonotypes between healthy human individuals. Data came from immunoSEQ multiplex PCR; TCRdb stores just in-frame clones and leaves some out. The sample has around 750,000 clones, less than 85% seen once. The germline V and J ends were trimmed by 6 bases and 4 bases, with 18 bases remaining between them. The CDR3 is 15 residues long. Germline assignment: CDR1 MNHEY and CDR2 SMNVEV (reference sequence). The chain links TRBV27 to TRBJ1-1; D remains ambiguous. Sequencing input: memory CD4+ T cells sorted from blood. Subset denoted: CD45RA-negative fraction. The TCR was taken from a woman aged 25 to 39 in good health. CDR3 residues: CASRIDGRRGTEAFF. CDR3 DNA sequence: TGTGCCAGCAGAATAGACGGGCGACGGGGCACTGAAGCTTTCTTT.